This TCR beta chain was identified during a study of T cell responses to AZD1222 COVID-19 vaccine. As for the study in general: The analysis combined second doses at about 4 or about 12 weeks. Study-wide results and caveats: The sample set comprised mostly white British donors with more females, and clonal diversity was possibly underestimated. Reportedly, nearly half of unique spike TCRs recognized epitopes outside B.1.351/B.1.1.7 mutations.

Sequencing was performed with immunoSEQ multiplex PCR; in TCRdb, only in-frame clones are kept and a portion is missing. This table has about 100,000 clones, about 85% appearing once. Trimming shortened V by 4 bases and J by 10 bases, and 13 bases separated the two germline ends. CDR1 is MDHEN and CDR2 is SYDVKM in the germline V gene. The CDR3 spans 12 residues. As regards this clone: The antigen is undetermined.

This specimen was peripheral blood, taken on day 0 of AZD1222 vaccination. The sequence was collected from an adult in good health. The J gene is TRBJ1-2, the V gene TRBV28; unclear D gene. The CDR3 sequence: CASSSSLWDYTF. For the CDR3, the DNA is TGTGCCAGCAGTTCCTCGCTGTGGGACTACACCTTC.